A single sample is the source of the 7 T cell receptor beta chains below, sequenced in a study of neoadjuvant anti-PD-1 for oral cavity cancer. Method: immunoSEQ multiplex PCR; TCRdb's copy keeps in-frame clones and lacks some. The sample yields about 7,200 clones, about two thirds seen once. The sample in question was PBMCs, obtained before nivolumab (anti-PD-1) treatment. The origin of the receptors is a person aged 35-79 years with oral cavity squamous cell carcinoma.

The chain links TRBV6-5 to TRBJ1-1; a weak D match, TRBD1 (6 bases). The CDR3 loop spans 14 amino acids. Germline-derived CDR1 and CDR2 are MNHEY and SVGAGI. The V and J ends lost 6 bases and 4 bases respectively, with 15 bases between them. The CDR3 sequence is CASRGAQGSTEAFF. The CDR3 coding sequence is TGTGCCAGCAGAGGTGCACAGGGATCCACTGAAGCTTTCTTT.

The chain is built from TRBV7-2 and TRBJ2-3; 8 positions agree with TRBD2. Germline V lookup: CDR1 SGHTA, CDR2 FQGNSA. J was trimmed by 1 base and V by 2 bases; bases with no gene match: 14. This CDR3 has 19 residues. The CDR3 here is CASSLKGLAGTGGTDTQYF. The CDR3 region has the DNA TGTGCCAGCAGCTTAAAGGGATTAGCGGGGACGGGGGGCACAGATACGCAGTATTTT.

This clone is labeled medium-sized. The V and J genes are TRBV4-3 and TRBJ1-5; the D gene is possibly TRBD1 (5 bases). CDR1 and CDR2 from the germline V gene are LGHNA and YSLEER. V was trimmed by 0 bases and J by 7 bases, leaving 16 bases between them. This CDR3 contains 16 residues. CDR3 bases: TGCGCCAGCAGCCAAGATATGGGGCAGGGTTTCCAGCCCCAGCATTTT. Translation: CASSQDMGQGFQPQHF.

Only one count was recorded for this clone. J is TRBJ2-5 and V is TRBV6-5; D is possibly TRBD1 (6 bases). Germline V gives CDR1 MNHEY, CDR2 SVGAGI. This CDR3 comprises 15 residues. Trimming pared 0 bases from V and 4 bases from J, leaving 12 bases between. This chain's CDR3 is CASSYSQTGLETQYF. CDR3 DNA sequence: TGTGCCAGCAGTTACTCTCAAACAGGGTTAGAGACCCAGTACTTC.

This CDR3 is CASSQEPGQGFYGYTF. The CDR3 DNA is TGCGCCAGCAGCCAAGAACCGGGACAGGGTTTCTATGGCTACACCTTC. The chain recombines TRBV4-3 with TRBJ1-2; 9 bases match TRBD1. There are 16 residues in the CDR3. The V and J ends lost 0 bases and 4 bases, in that order; junction bases with no gene match: 6. Germline-derived CDR1 and CDR2 are LGHNA and YSLEER.

The J gene is TRBJ2-3, the V gene TRBV6-1; no reliable D call. This CDR3 is built from 16 residues. V gave up 0 bases and J gave up 0 bases, with 10 bases separating them. Per germline, CDR1 MNHNS and CDR2 SASEGT. CDR3 protein: CASSEALAPSTDTQYF. In nucleotides, the CDR3 is TGTGCCAGCAGTGAAGCGCTTGCGCCTAGCACAGATACGCAGTATTTT.

The chain employs TRBV5-4 and TRBJ1-4; D gene uncertain. V lost 0 bases and J 9 bases, leaving 12 bases between the germline ends. The germline gives CDR1 SGHNT, CDR2 YYREEE (reference sequence). This CDR3 region has 14 residues. The CDR3 loop reads CASSLGNSGKKLFF. CDR3 nucleotides: TGTGCCAGCAGCTTGGGGAACAGCGGGAAAAAACTGTTTTTT.